These 13 T cell receptor beta chains were sequenced from one sample in a study of blood T cell repertoires in COVID-19. Method: immunoSEQ multiplex PCR; TCRdb's copy keeps in-frame clones and lacks some. Of 350,000 to 450,000 clones listed, around 87% are singletons. Specimen: PBMCs or T cells enriched from blood (not recorded which). The receptors stem from a man aged 25-45 years who had recovered from COVID-19.

This clone appeared a single time. The chain joins TRBV7-9 to TRBJ2-1; 8 nucleotides align to TRBD1. CDR3 size: 15 residues. V shed 5 bases, J shed 4 bases, and the junction held 7 bases outside the gene matches. CDR1 is SEHNR and CDR2 is FQNEAQ in the germline V gene (reference sequence). The CDR3 region has the DNA TGTGCCAGCAGCGAGTCCGGGACAGGTTACAATGAGCAGTTCTTC. The encoded protein is CASSESGTGYNEQFF.

The chain links TRBV19 to TRBJ2-2; the match to TRBD2 covers 11 bases. The CDR3 extends over 14 amino acids. CDR1 and CDR2 (germline): LNHDA, SQIVND (reference sequence). J gave up 6 bases and V 8 bases, and 5 bases lay outside the gene matches. CDR3 sequence reads: CASRPGLAAGELFF. DNA of the CDR3: TGTGCCAGTCGGCCGGGACTAGCGGCCGGGGAGCTGTTTTTT. Full variable domain (missing parts from reference TRBV19 and TRBJ2-2): DGGITQSPKYLFRKEGQNVTLSCEQNLNHDAMYWYRQDPGQGLRLIYYSQIVNDFQKGDIAEGYSVSREKKESFPLTVTSAQKNPTAFYLCASRPGLAAGELFFGEGSRLTVL.

This clone showed up just once. The chain employs TRBV7-3 and TRBJ2-1; the D gene is possibly TRBD2 (6 bases). This CDR3 is 15 amino acids long. V was cut by 6 bases and J by 4 bases, with 16 bases left in between. Germline CDR1 and CDR2: SGHTA and FQGTGA. The CDR3 is CASSLASGTYNEQFF. The CDR3 bases are TGTGCCAGCAGTTTAGCCTCGGGGACTTACAATGAGCAGTTCTTC.

The gene calls are TRBV11-2 and TRBJ2-7; 11 bases agree with TRBD1. Looked up from germline, CDR1 is SGHAT and CDR2 is FQNNGV. The V gene end was trimmed by 5 bases and the J gene end by 4 bases; junction bases not matched to a gene: 13. CDR3 length: 17 amino acids. The CDR3 reads CASSPFAGTGGAYEQYF. For the CDR3, the DNA is TGTGCCAGCAGCCCCTTCGCTGGGACAGGGGGAGCTTACGAGCAGTACTTC.

This clone turned up a few times. The chain combines TRBV11-2 with TRBJ2-1; D may be TRBD1 (5 bases). This CDR3 has 13 amino acids. V lost 5 bases, J lost 8 bases, and 13 bases lay in between. Germline CDR1 SGHAT, CDR2 FQNNGV. CDR3: CASSPGLSHEQFF. The CDR3 bases are TGTGCCAGCAGCCCAGGGCTGTCTCATGAGCAGTTCTTC.

The chain is built from TRBV2 and TRBJ1-1; D ambiguous. V was pared by 7 bases and J by 5 bases, with 11 bases between. This CDR3 has 12 residues. Germline-derived CDR1 and CDR2 are SNHLY and FYNNEI. The CDR3 bases are TGTGCCAGCACCTCAGGATTTACTGAAGCTTTCTTT. Amino acid sequence: CASTSGFTEAFF.

The CDR3 is CASSLWAPSSYNEQFF. CDR3 DNA sequence: TGTGCCAGCAGTTTATGGGCTCCAAGCTCCTACAATGAGCAGTTCTTC. V is TRBV27 and J is TRBJ2-1, with D hard to call. Trimming cost V 1 base and J 0 bases, with 10 bases left between them. The CDR3 has 16 residues. Germline V gene lookup returns CDR1 MNHEY and CDR2 SMNVEV (reference sequence).

The chain carries TRBV28 and TRBJ2-1, with D possibly TRBD2 on 6 matching bases. V lost 1 base and J lost 4, with 14 bases in between. CDR3 length equals 16 residues. CDR1 is MDHEN, CDR2 SYDVKM, per germline. The CDR3 nucleotides are TGTGCCAGCAGTTTATCCGGGCTAGCGAAATACAATGAGCAGTTCTTC. Protein sequence: CASSLSGLAKYNEQFF.

The chain carries TRBV10-3 and TRBJ2-7; 10 bases map to TRBD2. This CDR3 contains 19 residues. Trimming at V came to 8 bases and at J to 5 bases, leaving 24 bases not matched to a gene. The V gene's germline CDR1 is ENHRY and CDR2 SYGVKD. The CDR3 nucleotides are TGTGCCATCTGGACAGGCGGTGGAGCTAGCGGGAGTCGAGGCCACGAGCAGTACTTC. It is translated as CAIWTGGGASGSRGHEQYF.

The chain carries TRBV18 and TRBJ2-7; TRBD2 is a possible D gene (5 bases). Germline V gene lookup returns CDR1 KGHSH and CDR2 LQKENI. V shed 0 bases and J shed 6 bases, with 15 bases lying between them. The CDR3 extends over 15 amino acids. The CDR3 loop reads CASSPPGRGGSEQYF. Written as DNA, the CDR3 is TGTGCCAGCTCACCACCGGGTCGGGGTGGGAGCGAGCAGTACTTC.

The V and J genes are TRBV19 and TRBJ2-5; TRBD2 matches at 7 bases. With V trimmed by 6 bases and J by 7 bases, 14 bases remained unmatched. Per germline, CDR1 LNHDA and CDR2 SQIVND (reference sequence). The CDR3 contains 15 residues. CDR3 loop: CASSSFTPGGLTQYF. CDR3 DNA: TGTGCCAGTAGCAGTTTTACCCCGGGGGGTTTGACCCAGTACTTC.

The chain couples TRBV5-4 to TRBJ1-2; 8 bases map to TRBD1. The germline gives CDR1 SGHNT, CDR2 YYREEE (reference sequence). The CDR3 covers 17 residues. The V and J ends lost 0 bases and 2 bases, in that order; junction bases with no gene match: 9. CDR3 bases: TGTGCCAGCAGCTTGGTGAGGGCAGGGGGCGAAAACTATGGCTACACCTTC. Residues: CASSLVRAGGENYGYTF.

Comments on this clone: The same CDR3 arises from other DNA sequences in this sample as well. V is TRBV18 and J is TRBJ1-1; D perhaps matches TRBD1 (5 bases). The germline V gene encodes CDR1 KGHSH and CDR2 LQKENI. CDR3 size: 12 residues. Trimming pared 6 bases from V and 3 bases from J, leaving 8 bases between. The CDR3 here is CASSQGDTEAFF. As DNA, the CDR3 is TGTGCCAGCTCGCAGGGTGACACTGAAGCTTTCTTT. Based on the CDR3 plus reference TRBV18 and TRBJ1-1, the full variable domain is NAGVMQNPRHLVRRRGQEARLRCSPMKGHSHVYWYRQLPEEGLKFMVYLQKENIIDESGMPKERFSAEFPKEGPSILRIQQVVRGDSAAYFCASSQGDTEAFFGQGTRLTVV.